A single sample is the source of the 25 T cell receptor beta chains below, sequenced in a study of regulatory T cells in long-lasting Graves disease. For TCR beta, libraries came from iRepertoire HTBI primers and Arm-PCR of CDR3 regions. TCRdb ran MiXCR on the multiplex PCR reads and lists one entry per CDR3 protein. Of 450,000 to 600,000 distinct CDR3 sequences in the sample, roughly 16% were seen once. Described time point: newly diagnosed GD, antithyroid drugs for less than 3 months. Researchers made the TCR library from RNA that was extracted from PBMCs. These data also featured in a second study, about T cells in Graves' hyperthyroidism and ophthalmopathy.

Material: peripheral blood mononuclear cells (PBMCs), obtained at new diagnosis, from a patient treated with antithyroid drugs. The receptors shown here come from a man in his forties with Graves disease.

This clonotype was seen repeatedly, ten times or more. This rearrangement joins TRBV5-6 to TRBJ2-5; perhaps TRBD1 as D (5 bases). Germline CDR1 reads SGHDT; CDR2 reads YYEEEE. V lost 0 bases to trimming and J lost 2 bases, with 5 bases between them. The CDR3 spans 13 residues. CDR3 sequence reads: CASSLGQQETQYF. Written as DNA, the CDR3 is TGTGCCAGCAGCTTGGGACAGCAAGAGACCCAGTACTTC.

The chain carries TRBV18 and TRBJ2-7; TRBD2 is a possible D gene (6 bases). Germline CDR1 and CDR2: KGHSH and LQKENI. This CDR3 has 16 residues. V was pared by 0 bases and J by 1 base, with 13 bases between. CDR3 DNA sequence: TGTGCCAGCTCACCACCTGAAGCGGGTCATTCCTACGAGCAGTACTTC. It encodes CASSPPEAGHSYEQYF.

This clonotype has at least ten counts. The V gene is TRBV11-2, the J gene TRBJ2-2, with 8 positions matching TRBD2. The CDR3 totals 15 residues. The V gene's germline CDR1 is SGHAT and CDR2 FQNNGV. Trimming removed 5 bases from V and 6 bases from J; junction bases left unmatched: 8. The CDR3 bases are TGTGCCAGCAGCGCGTCAGCGGGAGTAGCCGGGGAGCTGTTTTTT. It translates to CASSASAGVAGELFF.

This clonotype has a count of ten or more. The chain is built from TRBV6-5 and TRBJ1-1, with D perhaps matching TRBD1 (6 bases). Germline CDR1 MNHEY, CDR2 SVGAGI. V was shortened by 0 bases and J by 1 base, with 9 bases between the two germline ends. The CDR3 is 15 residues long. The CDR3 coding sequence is TGTGCCAGCAGTTACTCGGGGACACCGAACACTGAAGCTTTCTTT. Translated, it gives CASSYSGTPNTEAFF.

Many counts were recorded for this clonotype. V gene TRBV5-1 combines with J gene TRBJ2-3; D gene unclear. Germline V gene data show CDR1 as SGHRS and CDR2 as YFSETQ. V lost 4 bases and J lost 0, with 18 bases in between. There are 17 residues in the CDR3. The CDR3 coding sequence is TGCGCCAGCAGCCTCCGTGGGGATCCGACTAGCACAGATACGCAGTATTTT. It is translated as CASSLRGDPTSTDTQYF.

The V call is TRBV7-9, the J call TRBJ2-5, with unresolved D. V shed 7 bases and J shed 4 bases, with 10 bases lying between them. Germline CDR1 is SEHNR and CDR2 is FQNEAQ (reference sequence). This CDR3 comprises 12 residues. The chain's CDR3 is CASIELGETQYF. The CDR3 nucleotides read TGTGCCAGCATAGAACTGGGAGAGACCCAGTACTTC.

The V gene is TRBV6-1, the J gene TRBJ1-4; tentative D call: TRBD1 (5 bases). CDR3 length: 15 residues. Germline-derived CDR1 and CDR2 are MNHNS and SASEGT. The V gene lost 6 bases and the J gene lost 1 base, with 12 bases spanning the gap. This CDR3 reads CASSTRRGTNEKLFF. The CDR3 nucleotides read TGTGCCAGCAGCACGAGAAGGGGAACTAATGAAAAACTGTTTTTT.

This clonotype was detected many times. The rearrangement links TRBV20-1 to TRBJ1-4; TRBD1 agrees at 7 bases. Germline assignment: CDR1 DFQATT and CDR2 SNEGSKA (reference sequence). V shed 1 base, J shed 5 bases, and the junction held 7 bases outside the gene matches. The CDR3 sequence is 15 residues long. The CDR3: CSARATGVQNEKLFF. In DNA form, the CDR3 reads TGCAGTGCTAGAGCCACAGGGGTGCAAAATGAAAAACTGTTTTTT.

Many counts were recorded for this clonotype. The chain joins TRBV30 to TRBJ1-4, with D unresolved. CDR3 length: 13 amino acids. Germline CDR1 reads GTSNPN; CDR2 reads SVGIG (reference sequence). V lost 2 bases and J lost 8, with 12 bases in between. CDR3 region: CAWSPNVEEKLFF. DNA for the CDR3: TGTGCCTGGAGTCCGAATGTAGAAGAAAAACTGTTTTTT.

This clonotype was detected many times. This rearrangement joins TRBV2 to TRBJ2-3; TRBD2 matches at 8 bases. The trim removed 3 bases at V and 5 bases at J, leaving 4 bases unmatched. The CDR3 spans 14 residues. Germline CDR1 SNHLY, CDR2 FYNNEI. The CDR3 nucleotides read TGTGCCAGCAGTGAGGGGCTAGCGGGAGATACGCAGTATTTT. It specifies CASSEGLAGDTQYF.

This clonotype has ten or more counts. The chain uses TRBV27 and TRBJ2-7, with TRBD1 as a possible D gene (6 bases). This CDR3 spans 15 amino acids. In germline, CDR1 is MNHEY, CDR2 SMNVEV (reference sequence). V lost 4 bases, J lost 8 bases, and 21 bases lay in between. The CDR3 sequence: CASSWIPGQLTQQYF. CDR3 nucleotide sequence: TGTGCCAGCAGTTGGATACCGGGACAACTGACGCAGCAGTACTTC.

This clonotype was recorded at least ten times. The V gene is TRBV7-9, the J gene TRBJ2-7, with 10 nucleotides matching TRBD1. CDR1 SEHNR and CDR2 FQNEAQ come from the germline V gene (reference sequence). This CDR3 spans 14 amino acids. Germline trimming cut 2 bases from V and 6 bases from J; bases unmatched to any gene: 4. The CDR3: CASSLRTGGFEQYF. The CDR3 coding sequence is TGTGCCAGCAGCTTAAGGACAGGGGGATTCGAGCAGTACTTC.

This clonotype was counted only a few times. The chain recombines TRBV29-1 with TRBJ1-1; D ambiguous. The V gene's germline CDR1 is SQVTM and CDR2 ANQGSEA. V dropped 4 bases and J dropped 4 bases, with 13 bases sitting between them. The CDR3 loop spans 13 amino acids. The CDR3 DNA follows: TGCAGCGTTGCCGTCCGGGAGGGCACTGAAGCTTTCTTT. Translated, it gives CSVAVREGTEAFF. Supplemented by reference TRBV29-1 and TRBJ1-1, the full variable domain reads SAVISQKPSRDICQRGTSLTIQCQVDSQVTMMFWYRQQPGQSLTLIATANQGSEATYESGFVIDKFPISRPNLTFSTLTVSNMSPEDSSIYLCSVAVREGTEAFFGQGTRLTVV.

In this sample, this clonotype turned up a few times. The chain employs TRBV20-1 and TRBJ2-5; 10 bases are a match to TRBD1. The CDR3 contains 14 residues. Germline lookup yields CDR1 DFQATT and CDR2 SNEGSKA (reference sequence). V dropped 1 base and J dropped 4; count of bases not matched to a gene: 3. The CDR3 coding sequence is TGCAGTGCTAGAGTCCGGGACAGGGGAGAGACCCAGTACTTC. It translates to CSARVRDRGETQYF.

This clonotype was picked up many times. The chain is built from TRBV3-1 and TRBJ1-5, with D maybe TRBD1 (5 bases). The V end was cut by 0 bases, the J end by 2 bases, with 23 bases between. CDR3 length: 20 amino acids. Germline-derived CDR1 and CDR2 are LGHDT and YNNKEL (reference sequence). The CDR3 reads CASSQDPPGPGRTRNQPQHF. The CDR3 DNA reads TGTGCCAGCAGCCAAGATCCTCCCGGGCCAGGGAGGACTCGCAATCAGCCCCAGCATTTT.

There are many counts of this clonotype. The DNA of the CDR3 is TGTGCCAGCAGGTCATTCGGGGGAGGGTTGCCAGATACGCAGTATTTT. Encoded protein: CASRSFGGGLPDTQYF. The chain carries TRBV7-2 and TRBJ2-3; 7 bases align to TRBD2. J was trimmed by 4 bases and V by 6 bases; bases with no gene match: 13. The length of the CDR3 is 16 residues. The V gene's germline CDR1 is SGHTA and CDR2 FQGNSA.

The CDR3 loop is CASTPDEGRLAKNIQYF. The CDR3 DNA reads TGTGCCAGCACCCCGGACGAGGGGAGGCTAGCCAAAAACATTCAGTACTTC. The rearrangement uses TRBV27 and TRBJ2-4, with D maybe TRBD2 (6 bases). The length of the CDR3 is 17 residues. CDR1 is MNHEY, CDR2 SMNVEV, per germline (reference sequence). V lost 7 bases to trimming and J lost 0 bases, with 19 bases between them.

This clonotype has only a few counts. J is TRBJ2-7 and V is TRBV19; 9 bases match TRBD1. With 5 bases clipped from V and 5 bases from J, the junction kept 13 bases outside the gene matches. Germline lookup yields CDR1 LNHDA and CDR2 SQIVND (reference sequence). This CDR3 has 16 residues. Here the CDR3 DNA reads TGTGCCAGTAGTCCGCTACCGGGACAGGGAAGAAACGAGCAGTACTTC. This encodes CASSPLPGQGRNEQYF.

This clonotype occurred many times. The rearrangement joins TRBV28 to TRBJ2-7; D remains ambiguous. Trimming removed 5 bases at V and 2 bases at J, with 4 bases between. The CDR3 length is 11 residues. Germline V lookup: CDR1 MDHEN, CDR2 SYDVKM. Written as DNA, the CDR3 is TGTGCCAGCAGTCAAACCTACGAGCAGTACTTC. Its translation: CASSQTYEQYF.

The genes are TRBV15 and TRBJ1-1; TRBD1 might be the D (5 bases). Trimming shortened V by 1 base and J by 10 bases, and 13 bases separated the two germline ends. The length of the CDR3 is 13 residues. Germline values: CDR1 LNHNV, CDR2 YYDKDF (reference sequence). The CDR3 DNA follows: TGTGCCACCAGCAGAGGAAAACAGGAACGAGCTTTCTTT. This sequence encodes CATSRGKQERAFF.

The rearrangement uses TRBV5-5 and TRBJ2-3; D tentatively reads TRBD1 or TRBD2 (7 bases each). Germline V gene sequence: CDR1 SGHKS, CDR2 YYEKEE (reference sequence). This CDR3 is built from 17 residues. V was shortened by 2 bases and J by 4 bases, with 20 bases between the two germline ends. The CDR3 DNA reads TGTGCCAGCAGCTTTCCGGGGACAGCGGGACGTGCAGATACGCAGTATTTT. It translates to CASSFPGTAGRADTQYF.

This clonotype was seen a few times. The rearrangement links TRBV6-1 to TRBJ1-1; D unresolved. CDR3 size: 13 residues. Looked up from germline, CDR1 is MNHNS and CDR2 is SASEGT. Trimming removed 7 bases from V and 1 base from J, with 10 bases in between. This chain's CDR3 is CASTDPGNTEAFF. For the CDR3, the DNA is TGTGCCAGCACCGACCCGGGGAACACTGAAGCTTTCTTT.

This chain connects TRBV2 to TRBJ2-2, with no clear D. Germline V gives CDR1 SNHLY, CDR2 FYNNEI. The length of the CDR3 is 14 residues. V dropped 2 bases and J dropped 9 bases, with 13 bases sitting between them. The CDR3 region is CASSERVVLRELFF. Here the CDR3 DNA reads TGTGCCAGCAGTGAACGGGTAGTACTAAGGGAGCTGTTTTTT.

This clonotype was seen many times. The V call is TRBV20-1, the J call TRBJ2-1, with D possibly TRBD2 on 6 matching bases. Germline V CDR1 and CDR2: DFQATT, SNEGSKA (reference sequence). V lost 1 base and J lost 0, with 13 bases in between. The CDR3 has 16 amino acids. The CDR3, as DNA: TGCAGTGCTAGAGCATCTAGCGTTAGCTCCTACAATGAGCAGTTCTTC. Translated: CSARASSVSSYNEQFF.

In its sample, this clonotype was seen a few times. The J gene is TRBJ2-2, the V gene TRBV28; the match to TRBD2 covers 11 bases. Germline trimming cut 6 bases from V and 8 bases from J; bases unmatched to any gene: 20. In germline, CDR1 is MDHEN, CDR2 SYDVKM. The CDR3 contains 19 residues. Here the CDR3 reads CASSSETQLAGVPRGELFF. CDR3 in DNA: TGTGCCAGCAGCTCAGAGACCCAACTAGCGGGAGTCCCCAGAGGGGAGCTGTTTTTT.